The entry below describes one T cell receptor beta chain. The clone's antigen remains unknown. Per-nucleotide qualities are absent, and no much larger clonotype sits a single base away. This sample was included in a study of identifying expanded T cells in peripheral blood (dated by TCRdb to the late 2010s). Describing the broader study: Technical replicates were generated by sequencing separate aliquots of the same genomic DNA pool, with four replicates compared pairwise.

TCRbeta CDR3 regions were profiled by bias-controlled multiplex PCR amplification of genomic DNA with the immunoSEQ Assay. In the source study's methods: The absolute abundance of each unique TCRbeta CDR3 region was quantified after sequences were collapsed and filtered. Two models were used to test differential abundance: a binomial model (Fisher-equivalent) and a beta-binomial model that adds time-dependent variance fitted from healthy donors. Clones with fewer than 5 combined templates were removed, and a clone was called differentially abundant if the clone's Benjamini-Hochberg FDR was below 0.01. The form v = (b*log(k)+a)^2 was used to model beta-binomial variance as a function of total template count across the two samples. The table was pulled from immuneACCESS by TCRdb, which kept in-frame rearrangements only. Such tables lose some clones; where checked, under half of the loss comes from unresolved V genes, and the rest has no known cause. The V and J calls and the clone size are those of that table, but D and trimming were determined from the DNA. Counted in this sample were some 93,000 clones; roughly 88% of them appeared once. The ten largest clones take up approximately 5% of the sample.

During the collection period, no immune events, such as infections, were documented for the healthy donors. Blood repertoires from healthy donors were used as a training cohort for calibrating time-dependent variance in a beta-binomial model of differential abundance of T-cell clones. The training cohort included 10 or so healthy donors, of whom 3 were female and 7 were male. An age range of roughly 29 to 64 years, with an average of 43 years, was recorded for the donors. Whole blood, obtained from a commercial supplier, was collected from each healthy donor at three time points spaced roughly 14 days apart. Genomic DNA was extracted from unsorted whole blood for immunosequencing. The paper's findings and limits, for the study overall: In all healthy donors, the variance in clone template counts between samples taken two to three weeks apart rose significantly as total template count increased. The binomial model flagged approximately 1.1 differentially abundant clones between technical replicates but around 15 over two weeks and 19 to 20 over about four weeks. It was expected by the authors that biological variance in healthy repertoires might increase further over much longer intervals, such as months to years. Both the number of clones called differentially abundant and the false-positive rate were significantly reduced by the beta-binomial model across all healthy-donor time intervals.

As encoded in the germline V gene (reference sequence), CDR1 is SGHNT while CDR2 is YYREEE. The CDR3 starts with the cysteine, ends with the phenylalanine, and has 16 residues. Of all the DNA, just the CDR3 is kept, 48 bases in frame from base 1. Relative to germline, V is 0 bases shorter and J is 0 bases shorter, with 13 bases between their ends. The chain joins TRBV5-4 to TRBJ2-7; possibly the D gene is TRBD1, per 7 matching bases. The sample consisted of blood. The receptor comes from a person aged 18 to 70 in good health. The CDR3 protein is CASSLVGGTASYEQYF. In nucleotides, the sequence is TGTGCCAGCAGCTTGGTGGGCGGGACAGCCTCCTACGAGCAGTACTTC.